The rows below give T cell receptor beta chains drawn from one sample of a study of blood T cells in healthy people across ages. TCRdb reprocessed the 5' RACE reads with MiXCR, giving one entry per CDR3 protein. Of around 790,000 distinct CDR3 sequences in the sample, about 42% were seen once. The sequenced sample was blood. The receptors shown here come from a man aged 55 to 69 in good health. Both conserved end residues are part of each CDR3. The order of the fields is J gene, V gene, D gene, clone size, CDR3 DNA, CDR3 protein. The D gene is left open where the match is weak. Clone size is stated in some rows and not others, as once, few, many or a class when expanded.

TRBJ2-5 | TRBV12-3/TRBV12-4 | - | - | TGTGCCAGCAGGAGGAGGGGGGTTGAGACCCAGTACTTC | CASRRRGVETQYF
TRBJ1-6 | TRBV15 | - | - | TGTGCCACCAGCAGAGATCACGGTGGTTCACCCCTCCACTTT | CATSRDHGGSPLHF
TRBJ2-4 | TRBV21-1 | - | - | TGTGCCAGCAGCATTGGGACAGGGGGTCATGAGGCCAAAAACATTCAGTACTTC | CASSIGTGGHEAKNIQYF
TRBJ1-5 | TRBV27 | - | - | TGTGCCAGCAGACGAGAAGGTGGCAATCAGCCCCATCATTTT | CASRREGGNQPHHF
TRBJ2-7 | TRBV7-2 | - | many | TGTGCCAGCAGCTTAGGGATCGAGCAGTACTTC | CASSLGIEQYF
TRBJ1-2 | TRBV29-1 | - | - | TGCAGCGCTATCACAGGGAAGGACGACGGCTACACCTTC | CSAITGKDDGYTF
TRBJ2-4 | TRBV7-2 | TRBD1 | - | TGTGCCAGCAGCTTAGAGGGACAGGCCAAAAACATTCAGTACTTC | CASSLEGQAKNIQYF
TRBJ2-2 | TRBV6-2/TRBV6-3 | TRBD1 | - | TGTGCCAGCACCAAGGGTGGGACAGGCACCGGGGAGCTGTTTTTT | CASTKGGTGTGELFF
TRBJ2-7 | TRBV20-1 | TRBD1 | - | TGCAGTGCTCCCCGGGACAGGACTTCCTACGAGCAGTACTTC | CSAPRDRTSYEQYF
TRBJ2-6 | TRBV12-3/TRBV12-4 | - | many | TGTGCCAGCAGTTTAGCCTACTCTGGGGCCAACGTCCTGACTTTC | CASSLAYSGANVLTF
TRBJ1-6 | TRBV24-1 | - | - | TGTGCCACCAGTGATCTATGGGACCTTGATAATTCACCCCTCCACTTT | CATSDLWDLDNSPLHF
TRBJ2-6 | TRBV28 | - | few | TGTGCCAGCAGGCAGTCATTGGCTGGGGCCAACGTCCTGACTTTC | CASRQSLAGANVLTF
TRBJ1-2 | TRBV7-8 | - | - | TGTGCCAGCAGCTTACGAACGGGGGATTATGGCTACACCTTC | CASSLRTGDYGYTF
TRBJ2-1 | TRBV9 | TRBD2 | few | TGTGCCAGCAGCGCGGGACTAGCGGGGGGGAGCTCCTACAATGAGCAGTTCTTC | CASSAGLAGGSSYNEQFF
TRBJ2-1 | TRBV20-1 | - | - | TGCAGTGCTACCGCTAAGAGGTTCTACAATGAGCAGTTCTTC | CSATAKRFYNEQFF
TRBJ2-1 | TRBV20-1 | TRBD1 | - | TGCAGTGCTGACGGACAGGCTGGAAATGAGCAGTTCTTC | CSADGQAGNEQFF
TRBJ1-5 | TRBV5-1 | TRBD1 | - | TGCGCCAGCAGCATAGGGACAGGGGGCGGTCAGCCCCAGCATTTT | CASSIGTGGGQPQHF
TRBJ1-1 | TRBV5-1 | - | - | TGCGCCAGCAGCTTCATCGATAGGTTGAACACTGAAGCTTTCTTT | CASSFIDRLNTEAFF